Presented here are 10 T cell receptor beta chains from one specimen sequenced in a study of cytomegalovirus exposure and HLA in healthy donors. The PCR employed 60 Vbeta primers together with 13 Jbeta primers. Measured with immunoSEQ multiplex PCR; TCRdb has only the in-frame clones, and not every one. The profile covers about 69,000 clones, with around 68% appearing a single time and approximately 11% taken by the ten largest. Sample: PBMCs. These receptors came from a woman in her 30s in good health and CMV-seronegative.

The genes are TRBV7-9 and TRBJ2-7; D gene uncertain. Trimming cost V 5 bases and J 3 bases, with 8 bases left between them. In germline, CDR1 is SEHNR, CDR2 FQNEAQ (reference sequence). The CDR3 loop spans 12 amino acids. The CDR3 DNA reads as TGTGCCAGCAGCCTAAAAAACTACGAGCAGTACTTC. The encoded protein is CASSLKNYEQYF.

In this sample, this clone turned up a few times. Because the CDR3 is missing its conserved closing phenylalanine or tryptophan, this is likely a read error. It is unclear where the CDR3 begins or ends on the DNA, so no DNA is shown, and the CDR3 is as TCRdb lists it. This chain joins TRBV19 and TRBJ1-2; TRBD1, the table's D call, was not compared with the DNA. Including both end residues, the CDR3 is 14 amino acids long. CDR1 and CDR2 (germline): LNHDA, SQIVND (reference sequence). The CDR3 loop reads CASDPMGQNYGYTV.

J is TRBJ2-6 and V is TRBV9; D gene unclear. V lost 3 bases to trimming and J lost 0 bases, with 4 bases between them. Germline CDR1 is SGDLS and CDR2 is YYNGEE. This CDR3 has 14 amino acids. The CDR3 here is CASSGDSGANVLTF. The CDR3, as DNA: TGTGCCAGCAGCGGAGACTCTGGGGCCAACGTCCTGACTTTC. The full variable domain, with the rest looked up from reference TRBV9 and TRBJ2-6, is DSGVTQTPKHLITATGQRVTLRCSPRSGDLSVYWYQQSLDQGLQFLIQYYNGEERAKGNILERFSAQQFPDLHSELNLSSLELGDSALYFCASSGDSGANVLTFGAGSRLTVL.

The chain has TRBV2 and TRBJ1-6, with no clear D. The CDR3 is 15 residues long. Trimming stripped 3 bases from V and 5 bases from J, with 11 bases between. The germline V gene encodes CDR1 SNHLY and CDR2 FYNNEI. CDR3 coding DNA: TGTGCCAGCAGTGACGGACGGACTAATAATTCACCCCTCCACTTT. Translating gives CASSDGRTNNSPLHF.

This chain connects TRBV5-4 to TRBJ1-4; a weak D match, TRBD1 (5 bases). Trimming stripped 4 bases from V and 5 bases from J, with 18 bases between. CDR3 length: 16 amino acids. Germline V gene data show CDR1 as SGHNT and CDR2 as YYREEE (reference sequence). The CDR3 region is CASSPGGTEQNEKLFF. CDR3 in DNA: TGTGCCAGCAGCCCGGGGGGGACGGAACAAAATGAAAAACTGTTTTTT.

V gene TRBV5-1 combines with J gene TRBJ1-2; D is unclear. The CDR3 runs 15 residues. CDR1 is SGHRS and CDR2 is YFSETQ in the germline V gene. Trimming stripped 0 bases from V and 8 bases from J, with 17 bases between. CDR3 loop: CASSLGPLNSGGYTF. CDR3 in DNA: TGCGCCAGCAGCTTGGGGCCCCTCAATTCCGGGGGCTACACCTTC.

This sequence joins TRBV6-6 and TRBJ2-7; 8 positions match TRBD1. CDR1 MNHNY and CDR2 SVGAGI come from the germline V gene (reference sequence). V was pared by 0 bases and J by 7 bases, with 5 bases of the junction left unmatched. The length of the CDR3 is 14 residues. CDR3 in amino acids: CASSYSQGAEEQYF. The DNA for the CDR3 is TGTGCCAGCAGTTACTCGCAGGGGGCGGAAGAGCAGTACTTC.

The V call is TRBV5-1, the J call TRBJ1-5; D perhaps matches TRBD1 (6 bases). The CDR3 contains 16 residues. CDR1 is SGHRS, CDR2 YFSETQ, per germline. V was trimmed by 0 bases and J by 1 base, leaving 11 bases between them. The CDR3 here is CASSLGAGESNQPQHF. The CDR3 nucleotides are TGCGCCAGCAGCTTGGGTGCAGGGGAAAGCAATCAGCCCCAGCATTTT.

This clone occurred once. CDR3 nucleotides: TGTGCCCTACGCGTGACAGGGGAGCAGTTCTTC. This sequence encodes CALRVTGEQFF. The chain uses TRBV10-3 and TRBJ2-1; 7 bases map to TRBD1. CDR3 length: 11 residues. Germline V CDR1 and CDR2: ENHRY, SYGVKD. V was pared by 11 bases and J by 10 bases, with 8 bases of the junction left unmatched.

V gene TRBV28 combines with J gene TRBJ1-2; a possible D gene is TRBD1 (5 bases). In germline, CDR1 is MDHEN, CDR2 SYDVKM. V was trimmed by 5 bases and J by 4 bases, leaving 20 bases between them. The CDR3 is 16 amino acids. This chain's CDR3 is CASSPGQGGSIYGYTF. The CDR3 nucleotides read TGTGCCAGCAGTCCTGGCCAGGGAGGTTCTATCTATGGCTACACCTTC.